A selection of T cell receptor beta chains follows, all from one sample in a study of cytomegalovirus exposure and HLA in healthy donors. Clones were read by immunoSEQ multiplex PCR, and TCRdb kept only the in-frame ones, dropping some. Its table records some 160,000 clones. The sequencing input was PBMCs. The receptors were gathered from a man aged 25-40 years in good health and CMV-seronegative. The CDR3 runs from the conserved cysteine through the conserved F or W. The order of the fields is D gene, V gene, J gene, CDR3 protein, CDR3 DNA. The D gene is left open where the match is weak.

>-|TRBV6-1|TRBJ1-1
CASSGRGRGSFEAFF
TGTGCCAGCAGTGGGCGTGGCAGGGGATCGTTTGAAGCTTTCTTT
>-|TRBV25-1|TRBJ2-7
CASISKDSSYEQYF
TGTGCCAGCATAAGCAAGGACTCCTCCTACGAGCAGTACTTC
>TRBD1|TRBV27|TRBJ2-1
CASSGQTGGALNEQFF
TGTGCCAGCAGTGGCCAGACAGGGGGCGCTTTGAATGAGCAGTTCTTC
>TRBD2|TRBV10-3|TRBJ2-1
CAITLDPGLAGGSPDEQFF
TGTGCCATCACTCTCGACCCGGGACTAGCGGGAGGATCGCCGGATGAGCAGTTCTTC
>TRBD1|TRBV5-1|TRBJ1-2
CASSFRDRGFYGYTF
TGCGCCAGCAGCTTCCGGGACAGGGGGTTCTATGGCTACACCTTC
>-|TRBV11-2|TRBJ1-2
CASSSLWRGTYGYTF
TGTGCCAGCAGCTCCCTGTGGCGGGGAACCTATGGCTACACCTTC
>-|TRBV15|TRBJ2-6
CATSRAQAGANVLTF
TGTGCCACCAGCAGAGCACAGGCTGGGGCCAACGTCCTGACTTTC
>-|TRBV5-1|TRBJ2-7
CASSLAGTSYEQYF
TGCGCCAGCAGCTTGGCCGGTACCTCCTACGAGCAGTACTTC
>TRBD2|TRBV4-1|TRBJ2-1
CASSPLAGVIEQFF
TGCGCCAGCAGCCCACTAGCGGGAGTAATTGAGCAGTTCTTC
>-|TRBV18|TRBJ2-3
CASSPPRGPSTDTQYF
TGTGCCAGCTCACCACCGCGTGGGCCGAGCACAGATACGCAGTATTTT
>TRBD1|TRBV9|TRBJ1-2
CASSVVAGTGGRGYTF
TGTGCCAGCAGCGTAGTTGCTGGGACAGGGGGCCGTGGCTACACCTTC
>-|TRBV30|TRBJ2-3
CAWSVTRSTDTQYF
TGTGCCTGGAGTGTGACTAGAAGCACAGATACGCAGTATTTT
>TRBD1|TRBV7-9|TRBJ1-3
CASSSGTAGNTIYF
TGTGCCAGCAGCTCGGGGACAGCGGGAAACACCATATATTTT
>TRBD1|TRBV4-1|TRBJ1-2
CASSQVVPDRRNYGYTF
TGCGCCAGCAGCCAAGTAGTCCCGGACAGGCGAAACTATGGCTACACCTTC
>-|TRBV7-9|TRBJ2-4
CASSLRSAKNIQYF
TGTGCCAGCAGCTTAAGGAGCGCCAAAAACATTCAGTACTTC
>-|TRBV6-5|TRBJ2-3
CASRIRGFSTDTQYF
TGTGCCAGCAGGATAAGGGGGTTTTCGACAGATACGCAGTATTTT
>-|TRBV28|TRBJ1-1
CASGGRQAQAFF
TGTGCCAGTGGGGGCCGACAGGCGCAAGCTTTCTTT
>TRBD1|TRBV19|TRBJ1-5
CASSTRTGGTDQPQHF
TGTGCCAGTAGTACTCGGACAGGGGGGACTGACCAGCCCCAGCATTTT
>-|TRBV5-4|TRBJ1-1
CASSLQGRSNAEAFF
TGTGCCAGCAGTTTACAGGGAAGGAGTAACGCTGAAGCTTTCTTT
>-|TRBV10-3|TRBJ1-2
CAISVREGPGDYGYTF
TGTGCCATCAGTGTTCGAGAAGGTCCGGGGGACTATGGCTACACCTTC
>-|TRBV5-1|TRBJ2-3
CASIPGGHHTDTQYF
TGCGCCAGCATCCCTGGGGGACACCACACAGATACGCAGTATTTT
>-|TRBV7-2|TRBJ1-1
CASSLAYLNTEAFF
TGTGCCAGCAGTCTAGCTTACTTGAACACTGAAGCTTTCTTT
>TRBD1|TRBV5-1|TRBJ2-7
CASSTGTGPAYEQYF
TGCGCCAGCAGCACCGGGACAGGGCCTGCCTACGAGCAGTACTTC
>TRBD2|TRBV11-2|TRBJ2-7
CASSLGRLAGHYEQYF
TGTGCCAGCAGCTTAGGAAGACTAGCGGGGCATTACGAGCAGTACTTC
>TRBD2|TRBV30|TRBJ2-1
CAWSVGLGGNEQFF
TGTGCCTGGAGTGTGGGACTAGGGGGGAATGAGCAGTTCTTC
>-|TRBV5-1|TRBJ1-1
CASSLLSNTEAFF
TGCGCCAGCAGCTTGCTATCGAACACTGAAGCTTTCTTT
>TRBD2|TRBV6-1|TRBJ2-1
CASSLGLAKYNEQFF
TGTGCCAGCAGTTTGGGACTAGCAAAGTACAATGAGCAGTTCTTC
>TRBD1|TRBV30|TRBJ1-1
CAWSDPRQGVTEAFF
TGTGCCTGGAGTGACCCGAGACAGGGGGTCACTGAAGCTTTCTTT
>-|TRBV7-3|TRBJ1-5
CASSLGSLDYQPQHF
TGTGCCAGCAGCTTAGGGAGCCTAGATTATCAGCCCCAGCATTTT
>-|TRBV15|TRBJ1-1
CATSRAGQNTEAFF
TGTGCCACCAGCAGGGCGGGGCAGAACACTGAAGCTTTCTTT
>TRBD1|TRBV2|TRBJ1-6
CASSGQQNSPLHF
TGTGCCAGCTCGGGACAGCAAAATTCACCCCTCCACTTT
>-|TRBV27|TRBJ1-1
CASSPRQLPLNTEAFF
TGTGCCAGCAGTCCGCGACAGTTACCGCTGAACACTGAAGCTTTCTTT
>TRBD2|TRBV27|TRBJ2-1
CASSVGLAGGKFYNEQFF
TGTGCCAGCAGCGTCGGACTAGCGGGAGGGAAATTTTACAATGAGCAGTTCTTC
>-|TRBV5-6|TRBJ2-7
CASSLAPRGFGYEQYF
TGTGCCAGCAGCTTGGCGCCCAGGGGATTCGGCTACGAGCAGTACTTC
>-|TRBV5-1|TRBJ1-1
CASSLLPGEAFF
TGCGCCAGCAGCTTGTTACCGGGAGAAGCTTTCTTT
>-|TRBV28|TRBJ2-2
CASSPVNTGELFF
TGTGCCAGCAGTCCTGTAAACACCGGGGAGCTGTTTTTT
>TRBD2|TRBV11-2|TRBJ2-3
CASSSEGGGRADTQYF
TGTGCCAGCAGCTCCGAGGGGGGCGGGAGGGCGGATACGCAGTATTTT
>-|TRBV12-5|TRBJ2-2
CASGWRTEATGELFF
TGTGCTAGTGGTTGGCGGACAGAAGCTACCGGGGAGCTGTTTTTT
>-|TRBV2|TRBJ1-1
CASTLAPGNTEAFF
TGTGCCAGCACCCTAGCGCCCGGGAACACTGAAGCTTTCTTT
>TRBD1|TRBV5-1|TRBJ1-5
CASSFGTGPEPQHF
TGCGCCAGCAGCTTTGGGACAGGCCCTGAGCCCCAGCATTTT
>-|TRBV18|TRBJ2-7
CASSPSPSPSYEQYF
TGTGCCAGCTCCCCCTCCCCGAGCCCATCCTACGAGCAGTACTTC